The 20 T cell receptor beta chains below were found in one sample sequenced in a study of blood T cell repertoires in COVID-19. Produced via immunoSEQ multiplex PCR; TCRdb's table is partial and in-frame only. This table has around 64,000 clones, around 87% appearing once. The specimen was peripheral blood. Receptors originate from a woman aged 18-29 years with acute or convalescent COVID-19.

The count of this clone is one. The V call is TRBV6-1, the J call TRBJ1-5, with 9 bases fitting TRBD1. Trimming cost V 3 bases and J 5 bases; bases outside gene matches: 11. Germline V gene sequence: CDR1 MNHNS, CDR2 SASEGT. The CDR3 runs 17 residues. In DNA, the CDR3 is TGTGCCAGCAGTGATATACCCGGGACAGGGTTCGATCAGCCCCAGCATTTT. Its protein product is CASSDIPGTGFDQPQHF.

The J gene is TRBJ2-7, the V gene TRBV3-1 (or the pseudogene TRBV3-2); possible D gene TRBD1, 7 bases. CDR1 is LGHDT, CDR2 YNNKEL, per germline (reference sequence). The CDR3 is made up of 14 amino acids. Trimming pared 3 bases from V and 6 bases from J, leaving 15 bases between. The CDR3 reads CASSHGTDGSEQYF. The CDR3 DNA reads TGTGCCAGCAGCCATGGGACAGACGGGAGCGAGCAGTACTTC.

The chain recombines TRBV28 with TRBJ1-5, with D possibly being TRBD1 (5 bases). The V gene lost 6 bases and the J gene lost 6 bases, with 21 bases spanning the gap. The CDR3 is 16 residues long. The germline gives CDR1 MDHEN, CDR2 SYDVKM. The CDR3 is CASSFIWSREGQPQHF. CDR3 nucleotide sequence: TGTGCCAGCAGCTTCATTTGGAGCAGGGAGGGTCAGCCCCAGCATTTT.

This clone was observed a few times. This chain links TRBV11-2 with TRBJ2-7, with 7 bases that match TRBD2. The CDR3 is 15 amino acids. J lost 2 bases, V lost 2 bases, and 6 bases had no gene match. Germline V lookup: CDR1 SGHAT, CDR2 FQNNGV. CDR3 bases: TGTGCCAGCAGCTTACGGCGGGGGTTAGCCTACGAGCAGTACTTC. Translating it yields CASSLRRGLAYEQYF.

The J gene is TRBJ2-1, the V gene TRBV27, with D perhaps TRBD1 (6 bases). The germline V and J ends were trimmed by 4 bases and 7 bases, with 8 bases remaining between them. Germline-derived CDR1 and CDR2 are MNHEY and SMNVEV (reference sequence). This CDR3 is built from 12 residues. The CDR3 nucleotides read TGTGCCAGCAGTTACAGGGAGAATGAGCAGTTCTTC. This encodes CASSYRENEQFF.

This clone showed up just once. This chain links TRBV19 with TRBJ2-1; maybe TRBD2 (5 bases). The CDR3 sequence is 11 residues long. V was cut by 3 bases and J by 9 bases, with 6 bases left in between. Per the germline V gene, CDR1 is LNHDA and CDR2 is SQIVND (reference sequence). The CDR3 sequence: CASSIGLEQFF. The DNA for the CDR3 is TGTGCCAGTAGTATCGGACTTGAGCAGTTCTTC.

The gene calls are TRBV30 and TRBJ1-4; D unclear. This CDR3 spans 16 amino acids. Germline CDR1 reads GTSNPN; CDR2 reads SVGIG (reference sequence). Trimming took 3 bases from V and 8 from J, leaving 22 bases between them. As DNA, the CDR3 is TGTGCCTGGAGCCCACGAATCTTCGGATGGGAGGAAAAACTGTTTTTT. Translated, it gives CAWSPRIFGWEEKLFF.

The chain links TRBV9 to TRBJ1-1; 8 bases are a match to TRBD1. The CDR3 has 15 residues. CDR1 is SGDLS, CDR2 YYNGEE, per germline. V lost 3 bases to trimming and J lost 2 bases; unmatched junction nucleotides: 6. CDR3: CASSASTGDNTEAFF. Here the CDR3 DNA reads TGTGCCAGCAGCGCTTCGACAGGGGACAACACTGAAGCTTTCTTT.

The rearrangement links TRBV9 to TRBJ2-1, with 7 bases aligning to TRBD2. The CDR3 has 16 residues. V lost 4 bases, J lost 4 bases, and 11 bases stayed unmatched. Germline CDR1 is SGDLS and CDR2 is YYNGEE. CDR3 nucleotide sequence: TGTGCCAGCAGCCCCGTCGTTGCTAGCGGATACAATGAGCAGTTCTTC. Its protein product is CASSPVVASGYNEQFF.

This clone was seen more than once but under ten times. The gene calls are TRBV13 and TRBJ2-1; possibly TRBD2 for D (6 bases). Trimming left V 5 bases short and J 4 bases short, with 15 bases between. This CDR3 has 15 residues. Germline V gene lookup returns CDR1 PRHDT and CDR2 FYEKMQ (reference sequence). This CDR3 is CASSGRDSQYNEQFF. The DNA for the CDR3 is TGTGCCAGCAGCGGCCGGGACTCCCAATACAATGAGCAGTTCTTC.

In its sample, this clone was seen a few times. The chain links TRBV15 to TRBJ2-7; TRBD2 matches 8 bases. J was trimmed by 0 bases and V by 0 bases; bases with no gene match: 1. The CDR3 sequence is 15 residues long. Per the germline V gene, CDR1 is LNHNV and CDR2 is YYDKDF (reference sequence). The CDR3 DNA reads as TGTGCCACCAGCAGAGAAGCGGGGGCCTCCTACGAGCAGTACTTC. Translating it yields CATSREAGASYEQYF.

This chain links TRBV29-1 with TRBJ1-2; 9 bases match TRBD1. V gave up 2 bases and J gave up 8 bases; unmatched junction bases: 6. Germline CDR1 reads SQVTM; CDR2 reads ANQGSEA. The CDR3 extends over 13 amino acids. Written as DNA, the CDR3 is TGCAGCGTTGAATGGGACAGGGACTGGGGCTACACCTTC. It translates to CSVEWDRDWGYTF.

In nucleotides, the CDR3 is TGTGCCAGCAGAGCCACAGGGCCGAATAATTCACCCCTCCACTTT. It codes for CASRATGPNNSPLHF. The chain joins TRBV2 to TRBJ1-6, with D possibly being TRBD1 (6 bases). From germline, CDR1 is SNHLY and CDR2 FYNNEI. CDR3 length: 15 amino acids. V shed 6 bases and J shed 5 bases, with 14 bases lying between them.

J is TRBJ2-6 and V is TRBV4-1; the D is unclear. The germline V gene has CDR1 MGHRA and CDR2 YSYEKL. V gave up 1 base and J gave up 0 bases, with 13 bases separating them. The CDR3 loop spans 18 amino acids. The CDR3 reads CASSQGSRVRSGANVLTF. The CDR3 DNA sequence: TGCGCCAGCAGCCAAGGCTCGCGAGTACGCTCTGGGGCCAACGTCCTGACTTTC.

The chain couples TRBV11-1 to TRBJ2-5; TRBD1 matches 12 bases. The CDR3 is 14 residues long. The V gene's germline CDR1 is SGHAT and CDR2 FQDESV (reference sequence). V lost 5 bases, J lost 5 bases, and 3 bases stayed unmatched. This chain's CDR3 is CASSRGTGGETQYF. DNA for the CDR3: TGTGCCAGCAGCCGAGGGACAGGGGGCGAGACCCAGTACTTC.

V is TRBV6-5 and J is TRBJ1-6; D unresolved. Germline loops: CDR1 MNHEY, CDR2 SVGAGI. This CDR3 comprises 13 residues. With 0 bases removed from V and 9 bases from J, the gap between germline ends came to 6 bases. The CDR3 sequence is CASSYSSSSPLHF. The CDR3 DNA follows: TGTGCCAGCAGTTACTCGAGTAGTTCACCCCTCCACTTT.

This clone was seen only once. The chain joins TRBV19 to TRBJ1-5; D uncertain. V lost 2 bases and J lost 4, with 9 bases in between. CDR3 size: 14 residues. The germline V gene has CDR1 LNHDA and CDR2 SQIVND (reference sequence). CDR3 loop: CASSIPGPNQPQHF. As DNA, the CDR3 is TGTGCCAGTAGTATACCGGGTCCTAATCAGCCCCAGCATTTT.

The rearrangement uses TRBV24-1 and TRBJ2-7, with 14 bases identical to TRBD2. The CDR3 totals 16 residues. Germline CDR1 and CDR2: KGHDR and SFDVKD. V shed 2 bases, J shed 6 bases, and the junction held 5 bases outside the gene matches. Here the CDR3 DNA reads TGTGCCACCAGTGATTGGGGGACTAGCGGGAGTGGCGAGCAGTACTTC. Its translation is CATSDWGTSGSGEQYF.

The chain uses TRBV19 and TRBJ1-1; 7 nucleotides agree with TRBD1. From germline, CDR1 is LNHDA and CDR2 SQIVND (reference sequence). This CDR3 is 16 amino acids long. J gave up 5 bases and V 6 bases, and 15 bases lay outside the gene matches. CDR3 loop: CASRSIGNPGGTEAFF. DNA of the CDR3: TGTGCCAGTAGGTCTATAGGTAACCCAGGGGGGACTGAAGCTTTCTTT.

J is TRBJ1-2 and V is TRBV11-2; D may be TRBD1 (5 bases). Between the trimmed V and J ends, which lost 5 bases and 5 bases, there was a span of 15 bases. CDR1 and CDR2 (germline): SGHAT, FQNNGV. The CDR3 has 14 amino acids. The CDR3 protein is CASSDSGKGYGYTF. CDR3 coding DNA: TGTGCCAGCAGCGACAGTGGGAAGGGGTATGGCTACACCTTC.